Listed here are 18 T cell receptor beta chains from one sample, sequenced in a study of cytomegalovirus exposure and HLA in healthy donors. It was with 60 Vbeta and 13 Jbeta primers that the PCR ran. Repertoires were generated with immunoSEQ multiplex PCR, while TCRdb's copy carries only in-frame clones and drops some. Of under 200,000 clones listed, 70% to 90% were seen once; the top ten hold about 2%. Sequencing was carried out using PBMCs. These receptors all come from a woman younger than 30 in good health and CMV-seropositive.

The chain couples TRBV7-9 to TRBJ2-3; the D gene is possibly TRBD1 (5 bases). Deletions cut 2 bases from V and 5 bases from J, with 11 bases between. Germline values: CDR1 SEHNR, CDR2 FQNEAQ (reference sequence). CDR3 size: 14 residues. CDR3 in amino acids: CASSLRGSGDTQYF. The CDR3 DNA reads TGTGCCAGCAGCTTAAGGGGTTCGGGAGATACGCAGTATTTT.

A few counts support this clone. V usage is TRBV7-9 and J usage is TRBJ2-7, with D maybe TRBD2 (7 bases). This CDR3 is 13 amino acids long. V lost 5 bases and J 6 bases, leaving 14 bases between the germline ends. Germline V gene lookup returns CDR1 SEHNR and CDR2 FQNEAQ (reference sequence). CDR3 in amino acids: CASSNTGGLEQYF. CDR3 DNA sequence: TGTGCCAGCAGCAATACCGGGGGGCTCGAGCAGTACTTC.

For this clone: A junction end diverges from the germline sequence, so it may reflect a read error. The chain links TRBV15 to TRBJ2-5; D gene unclear. Germline loops: CDR1 LNHNV, CDR2 YYDKDF (reference sequence). The CDR3 is made up of 13 amino acids. The CDR3 DNA reads as TGTGCCGCCAGCAGAGATCGAGAGGAGACCCAGTACTTC. It translates to CAASRDREETQYF.

This clone has only a few counts. The V gene is TRBV20-1, the J gene TRBJ1-2, with 8 bases matching TRBD1. Germline values: CDR1 DFQATT, CDR2 SNEGSKA (reference sequence). V lost 4 bases to trimming and J lost 8 bases; unmatched junction nucleotides: 3. The CDR3 sequence is 11 residues long. CDR3 sequence (DNA): TGCAGTGCTATCAGGGGGCAAGGCTACACCTTC. Protein product: CSAIRGQGYTF.

The sample holds a few counts of this clone. The rearrangement links TRBV11-2 to TRBJ2-2, with D possibly TRBD2 on 7 matching bases. The germline V and J ends were trimmed by 5 bases and 6 bases, with 19 bases remaining between them. The CDR3 is made up of 16 amino acids. From germline, CDR1 is SGHAT and CDR2 FQNNGV. The CDR3 DNA reads as TGTGCCAGCAGCGCCCTAGGGGGGGGGCATGCCGGGGAGCTGTTTTTT. This codes for CASSALGGGHAGELFF.

The V and J genes are TRBV30 and TRBJ2-3, with 7 bases lining up with TRBD1. The CDR3 contains 13 residues. V dropped 5 bases and J dropped 4; count of bases not matched to a gene: 6. Germline-derived CDR1 and CDR2 are GTSNPN and SVGIG (reference sequence). CDR3 amino acids: CAWGTVIPDTQYF. CDR3 nucleotides: TGTGCCTGGGGGACAGTGATCCCAGATACGCAGTATTTT.

V gene TRBV7-9 combines with J gene TRBJ1-1, with TRBD1 matching over 7 bases. The CDR3 length is 12 residues. J lost 5 bases, V lost 5 bases, and 2 bases had no gene match. Germline assignment: CDR1 SEHNR and CDR2 FQNEAQ (reference sequence). DNA of the CDR3: TGTGCCAGCAGCGAACAGGGGACTGAAGCTTTCTTT. Its protein is CASSEQGTEAFF.

This clone has a single count. The chain carries TRBV28 and TRBJ2-5, with D perhaps matching TRBD1 (5 bases). The germline V gene encodes CDR1 MDHEN and CDR2 SYDVKM. The ends were cut back, 7 bases at V and 5 bases at J, with 17 bases in the middle. The CDR3 extends over 14 amino acids. This CDR3 is CASTVGGAWETQYF. The CDR3 bases are TGTGCCAGCACCGTTGGTGGGGCCTGGGAGACCCAGTACTTC.

This clone came up once. The gene calls are TRBV28 and TRBJ1-1, with D possibly being TRBD1 (5 bases). Looked up from germline, CDR1 is MDHEN and CDR2 is SYDVKM. The length of the CDR3 is 13 residues. Trimming took off 5 bases at V and 5 bases at J, with 12 bases between the two ends. CDR3 loop: CASSPTGPTEAFF. CDR3 in DNA: TGTGCCAGCAGTCCAACAGGCCCTACTGAAGCTTTCTTT.

The rearrangement joins TRBV6-6 to TRBJ1-1, with a possible D match to TRBD1 (5 bases). The CDR3 covers 13 residues. The V end was cut by 5 bases, the J end by 0 bases, with 7 bases between. Per the germline V gene, CDR1 is MNHNY and CDR2 is SVGAGI (reference sequence). This CDR3 is CASSRQLNTEAFF. CDR3 nucleotides: TGTGCCAGCAGTAGACAGTTGAACACTGAAGCTTTCTTT.

This clone turned up a few times. At one of its ends the junction is not consistent with the germline gene, which may arise from a read error. The CDR3 region has the DNA TGTGCCAGCAGCTTGCGCCGAGACGGCGGATCCTTC. Translated: CASSLRRDGGSF. The rearrangement joins TRBV5-6 to TRBJ1-2; no clear D. The CDR3 runs to 12 residues. Germline V gene data show CDR1 as SGHDT and CDR2 as YYEEEE.

This chain joins TRBV7-5 and TRBJ2-1; the D call of TRBD2 is as the table states it, not checked on the DNA. TRBV7-5 is a listed pseudogene. The CDR3 extends over 14 amino acids. The CDR3: CVRREGGVLDEQFF. CDR3 in DNA: TGTGTCAGACGTGAAGGGGGGGTTTTGGATGAGCAGTTCTTC.

This clone was counted only a few times. In DNA, the CDR3 is TGTGCCAGCAGTTTAGAGACTAGCGGGGTGCATGAGCAGTTCTTC. This translates into CASSLETSGVHEQFF. The chain uses TRBV2 and TRBJ2-1; TRBD2 matches 11 bases. The CDR3 consists of 15 residues. CDR1 is SNHLY, CDR2 FYNNEI, per germline. The V gene end was trimmed by 5 bases and the J gene end by 8 bases; junction bases not matched to a gene: 8.

The chain couples TRBV4-1 to TRBJ1-6; possible D gene TRBD1, 5 bases. The V and J ends lost 0 bases and 6 bases respectively, with 9 bases between them. The germline V gene has CDR1 MGHRA and CDR2 YSYEKL. The CDR3 spans 15 residues. The CDR3 DNA sequence: TGCGCCAGCAGCCAAGATCAGGGCAGTAATTCACCCCTCCACTTT. Encoded protein: CASSQDQGSNSPLHF.

J is TRBJ2-5 and V is TRBV5-4; D not certain. With the DNA end fitting TRBJ2-7 better, the J assignment may be wrong. From germline, CDR1 is SGHNT and CDR2 YYREEE (reference sequence). There are 14 residues in the CDR3. CDR3 loop: CASSLVKSSYEQYF. The CDR3 region has the DNA TGTGCCAGCAGCTTGGTAAAGAGCTCCTACGAGCAGTACTTC.

The chain combines TRBV30 with TRBJ1-6; 8 bases are a match to TRBD1. The CDR3 spans 13 residues. Germline assignment: CDR1 GTSNPN and CDR2 SVGIG (reference sequence). With V trimmed by 3 bases and J by 8 bases, 3 bases remained unmatched. Written as DNA, the CDR3 is TGTGCCTGGAGGGTGACAGGGGATTCACCCCTCCACTTT. As protein: CAWRVTGDSPLHF.

The chain combines TRBV21-1 with TRBJ1-3; the table calls TRBD1, which could not be checked here. TRBV21-1 is a pseudogene segment. CDR3 length: 21 residues. CDR3 loop: CASSKKPSDRGRSPSGNTIYF. CDR3 DNA sequence: TGTGCCAGCAGCAAAAAACCCTCAGACAGGGGGCGAAGCCCCTCTGGAAACACCATATATTTT.

This clone was counted a few times. CDR3 amino acids: CASSLTPGQGPEKLFF. The CDR3 DNA is TGTGCCAGCAGCCTGACGCCGGGACAGGGCCCTGAAAAACTGTTTTTT. This chain links TRBV4-2 with TRBJ1-4, with TRBD1 identical over 9 bases. Germline values: CDR1 LGHNA, CDR2 YNFKEQ. Unmatched junction bases numbered 10, after V lost 4 bases and J lost 7 bases. This CDR3 is 16 amino acids long.